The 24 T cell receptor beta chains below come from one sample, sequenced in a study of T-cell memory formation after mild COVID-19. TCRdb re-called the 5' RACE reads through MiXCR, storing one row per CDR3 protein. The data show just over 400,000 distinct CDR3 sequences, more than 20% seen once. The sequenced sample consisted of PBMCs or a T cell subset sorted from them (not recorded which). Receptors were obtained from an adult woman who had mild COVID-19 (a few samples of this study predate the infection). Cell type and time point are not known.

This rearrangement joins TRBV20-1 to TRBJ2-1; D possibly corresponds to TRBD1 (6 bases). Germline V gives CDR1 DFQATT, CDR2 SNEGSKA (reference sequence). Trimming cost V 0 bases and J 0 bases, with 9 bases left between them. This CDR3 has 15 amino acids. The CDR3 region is CSARDRGSSYNEQFF. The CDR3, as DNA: TGCAGTGCTAGAGATAGGGGGAGCTCCTACAATGAGCAGTTCTTC.

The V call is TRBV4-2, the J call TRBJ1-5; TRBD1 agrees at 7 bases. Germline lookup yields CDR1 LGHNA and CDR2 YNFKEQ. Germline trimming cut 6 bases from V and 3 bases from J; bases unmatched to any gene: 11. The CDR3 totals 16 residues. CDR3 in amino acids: CASRKEGAGDNQPQHF. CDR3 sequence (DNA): TGTGCCAGCAGGAAAGAGGGGGCAGGGGACAATCAGCCCCAGCATTTT.

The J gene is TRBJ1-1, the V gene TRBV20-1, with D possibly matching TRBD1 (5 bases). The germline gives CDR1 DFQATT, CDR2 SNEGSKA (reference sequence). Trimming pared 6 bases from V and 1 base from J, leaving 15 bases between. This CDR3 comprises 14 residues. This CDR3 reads CSARVGGWNTEAFF. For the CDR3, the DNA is TGCAGTGCCAGGGTAGGAGGTTGGAACACTGAAGCTTTCTTT.

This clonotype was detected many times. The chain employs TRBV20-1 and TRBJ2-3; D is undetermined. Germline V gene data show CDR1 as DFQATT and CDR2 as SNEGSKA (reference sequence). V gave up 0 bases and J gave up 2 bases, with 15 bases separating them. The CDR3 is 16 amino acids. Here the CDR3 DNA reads TGCAGTGCTAGAGAGGGTTTCACGGCCGACACAGATACGCAGTATTTT. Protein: CSAREGFTADTDTQYF.

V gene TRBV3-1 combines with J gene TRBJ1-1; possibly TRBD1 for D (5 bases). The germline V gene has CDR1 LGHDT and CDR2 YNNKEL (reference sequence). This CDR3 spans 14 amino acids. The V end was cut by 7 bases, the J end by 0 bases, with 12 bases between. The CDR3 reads CASTLGGVNTEAFF. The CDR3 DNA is TGTGCCAGCACCTTAGGAGGGGTGAACACTGAAGCTTTCTTT.

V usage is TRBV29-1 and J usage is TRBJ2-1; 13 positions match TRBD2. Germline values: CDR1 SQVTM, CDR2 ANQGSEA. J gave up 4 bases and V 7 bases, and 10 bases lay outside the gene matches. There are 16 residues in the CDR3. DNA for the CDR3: TGCAGCGCCATCCCGGGACTAGCGGGAAATTACAATGAGCAGTTCTTC. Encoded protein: CSAIPGLAGNYNEQFF.

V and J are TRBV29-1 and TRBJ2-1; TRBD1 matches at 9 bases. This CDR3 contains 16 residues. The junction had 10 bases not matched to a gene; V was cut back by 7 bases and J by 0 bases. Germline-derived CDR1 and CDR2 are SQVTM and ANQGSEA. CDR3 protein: CSGTGGRRSSYNEQFF. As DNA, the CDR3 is TGCAGCGGTACAGGGGGCCGAAGGAGCTCCTACAATGAGCAGTTCTTC.

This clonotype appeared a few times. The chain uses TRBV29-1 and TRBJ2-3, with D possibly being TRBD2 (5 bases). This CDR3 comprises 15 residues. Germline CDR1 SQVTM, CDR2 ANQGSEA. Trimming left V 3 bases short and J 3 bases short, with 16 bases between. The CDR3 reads CSVEEALIGTDTQYF. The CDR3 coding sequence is TGCAGCGTTGAGGAGGCGTTGATTGGGACAGATACGCAGTATTTT.

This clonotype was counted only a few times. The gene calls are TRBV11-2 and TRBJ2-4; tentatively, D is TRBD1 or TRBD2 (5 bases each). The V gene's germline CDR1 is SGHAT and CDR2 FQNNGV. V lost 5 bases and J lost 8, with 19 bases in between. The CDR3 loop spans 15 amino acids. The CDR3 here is CASSPGTLRVDIQYF. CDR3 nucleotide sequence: TGTGCCAGCAGCCCCGGGACCCTAAGGGTAGACATTCAGTACTTC.

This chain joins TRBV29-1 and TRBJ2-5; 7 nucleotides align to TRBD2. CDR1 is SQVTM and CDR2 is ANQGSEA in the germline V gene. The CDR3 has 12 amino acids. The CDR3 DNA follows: TGCAGTGGGGAGGGGACCCAAGAGACCCAGTACTTC. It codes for CSGEGTQETQYF.

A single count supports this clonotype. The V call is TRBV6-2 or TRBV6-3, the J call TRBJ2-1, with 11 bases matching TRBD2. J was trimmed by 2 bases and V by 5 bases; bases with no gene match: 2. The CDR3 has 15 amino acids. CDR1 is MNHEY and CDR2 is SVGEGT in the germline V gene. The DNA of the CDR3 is TGTGCCAGCAGTATACTAGCGGGGGCCTACAATGAGCAGTTCTTC. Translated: CASSILAGAYNEQFF.

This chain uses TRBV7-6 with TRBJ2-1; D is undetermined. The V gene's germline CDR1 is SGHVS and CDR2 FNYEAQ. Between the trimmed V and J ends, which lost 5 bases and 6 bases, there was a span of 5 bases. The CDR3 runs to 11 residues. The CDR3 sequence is CASSESNEQFF. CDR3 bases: TGTGCCAGCAGCGAGTCCAATGAGCAGTTCTTC. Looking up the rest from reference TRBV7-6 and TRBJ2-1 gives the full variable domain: GAGVSQSPRYKVTKRGQDVALRCDPISGHVSLYWYRQALGQGPEFLTYFNYEAQQDKSGLPNDRFSAERPEGSISTLTIQRTEQRDSAMYRCASSESNEQFFGPGTRLTVL.

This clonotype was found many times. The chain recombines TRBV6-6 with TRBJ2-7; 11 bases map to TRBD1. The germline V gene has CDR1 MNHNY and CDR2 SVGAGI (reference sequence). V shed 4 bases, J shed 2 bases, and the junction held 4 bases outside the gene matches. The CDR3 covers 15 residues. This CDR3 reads CASSFPGQGAYEQYF. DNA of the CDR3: TGTGCCAGCAGTTTTCCGGGACAGGGGGCCTACGAGCAGTACTTC.

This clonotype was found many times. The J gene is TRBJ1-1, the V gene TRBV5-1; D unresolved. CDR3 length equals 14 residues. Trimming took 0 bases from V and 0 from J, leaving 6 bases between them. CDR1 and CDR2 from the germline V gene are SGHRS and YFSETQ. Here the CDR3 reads CASSLGALNTEAFF. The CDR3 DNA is TGCGCCAGCAGCTTGGGGGCACTGAACACTGAAGCTTTCTTT.

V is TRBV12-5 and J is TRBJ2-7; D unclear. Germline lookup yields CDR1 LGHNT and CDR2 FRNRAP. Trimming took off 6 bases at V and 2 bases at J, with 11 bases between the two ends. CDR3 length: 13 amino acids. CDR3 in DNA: TGTGCTAGTGGGGGAATGGGCGCCTACGAGCAGTACTTC. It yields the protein CASGGMGAYEQYF.

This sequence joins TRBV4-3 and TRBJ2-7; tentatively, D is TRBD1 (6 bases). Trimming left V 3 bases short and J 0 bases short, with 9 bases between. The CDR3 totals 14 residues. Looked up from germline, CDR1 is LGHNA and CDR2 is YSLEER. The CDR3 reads CASSQGHSSYEQYF. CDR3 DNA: TGCGCCAGCAGCCAGGGACATTCCTCCTACGAGCAGTACTTC.

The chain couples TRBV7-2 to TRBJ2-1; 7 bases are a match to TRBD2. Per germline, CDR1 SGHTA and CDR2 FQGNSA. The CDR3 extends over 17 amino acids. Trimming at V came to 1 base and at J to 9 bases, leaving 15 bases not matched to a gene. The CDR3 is CASSLDRRGAPGGEQFF. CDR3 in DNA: TGTGCCAGCAGCTTAGACAGGCGGGGAGCCCCGGGGGGTGAGCAGTTCTTC.

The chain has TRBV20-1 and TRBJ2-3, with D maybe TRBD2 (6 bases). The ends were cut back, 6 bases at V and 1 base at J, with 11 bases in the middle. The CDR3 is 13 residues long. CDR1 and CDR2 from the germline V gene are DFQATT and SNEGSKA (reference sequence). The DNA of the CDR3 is TGCAGTGCATATGGACTACGCACAGATACGCAGTATTTT. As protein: CSAYGLRTDTQYF.

CDR3 in DNA: TGTGCCAGCCACGAGCGGGAGATCAACATTCAGTACTTC. The encoded protein is CASHEREINIQYF. The chain employs TRBV6-2 or TRBV6-3 and TRBJ2-4; 8 bases are shared with TRBD2. Per germline, CDR1 MNHEY and CDR2 SVGEGT. This CDR3 spans 13 amino acids. The trim removed 8 bases at V and 7 bases at J, leaving 7 bases unmatched.

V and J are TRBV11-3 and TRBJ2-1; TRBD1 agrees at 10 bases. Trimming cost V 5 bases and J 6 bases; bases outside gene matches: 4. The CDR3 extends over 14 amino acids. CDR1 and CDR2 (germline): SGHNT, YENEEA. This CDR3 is CASSTGTGVNEQFF. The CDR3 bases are TGTGCCAGCAGCACCGGGACAGGGGTCAATGAGCAGTTCTTC. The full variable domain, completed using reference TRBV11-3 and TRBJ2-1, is EAGVVQSPRYKIIEKKQPVAFWCNPISGHNTLYWYLQNLGQGPELLIRYENEEAVDDSQLPKDRFSAERLKGVDSTLKIQPAELGDSAVYLCASSTGTGVNEQFFGPGTRLTVL.

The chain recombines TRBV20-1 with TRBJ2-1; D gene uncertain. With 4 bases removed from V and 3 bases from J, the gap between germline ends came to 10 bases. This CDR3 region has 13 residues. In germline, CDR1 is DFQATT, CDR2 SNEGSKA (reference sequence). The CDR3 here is CSANRANYNEQFF. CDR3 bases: TGCAGTGCTAACCGCGCGAACTACAATGAGCAGTTCTTC.

The CDR3 here is CASSPRAGQGGGAFF. In nucleotides, the CDR3 is TGCGCCAGCAGCCCCCGGGCCGGACAGGGTGGGGGAGCTTTCTTT. The chain employs TRBV5-1 and TRBJ1-1, with TRBD1 matching over 8 bases. The germline CDR1 and CDR2 sequences are SGHRS and YFSETQ. The CDR3 consists of 15 residues. J gave up 10 bases and V 4 bases, and 15 bases lay outside the gene matches.

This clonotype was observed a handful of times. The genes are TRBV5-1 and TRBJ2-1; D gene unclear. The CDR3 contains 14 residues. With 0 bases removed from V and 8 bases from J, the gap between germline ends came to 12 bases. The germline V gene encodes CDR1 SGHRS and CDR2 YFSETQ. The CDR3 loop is CASSLDSFRDEQFF. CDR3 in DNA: TGCGCCAGCAGCTTGGACAGCTTTAGAGATGAGCAGTTCTTC. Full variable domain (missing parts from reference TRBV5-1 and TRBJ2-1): KAGVTQTPRYLIKTRGQQVTLSCSPISGHRSVSWYQQTPGQGLQFLFEYFSETQRNKGNFPGRFSGRQFSNSRSEMNVSTLELGDSALYLCASSLDSFRDEQFFGPGTRLTVL.

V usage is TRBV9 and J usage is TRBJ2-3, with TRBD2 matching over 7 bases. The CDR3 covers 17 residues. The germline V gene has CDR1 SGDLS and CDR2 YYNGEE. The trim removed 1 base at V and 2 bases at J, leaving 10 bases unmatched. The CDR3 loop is CASSVTSGGAPTDTQYF. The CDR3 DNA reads TGTGCCAGCAGCGTAACATCGGGGGGAGCGCCCACAGATACGCAGTATTTT.